This T cell receptor (beta chain) was sequenced for a study of identical twins' blood T cells. The study, taken as a whole, reports: Twin similarity might stem from environmental factors, not only genetics.

Remarks on this clonotype: Its antigen is unidentified.

Each TCR cDNA library carried sample-specific barcodes on both ends. A single record per CDR3 protein comes from TCRdb applying MiXCR to the 5' RACE reads. The sample contains 350,000 to 400,000 distinct CDR3 sequences, 28% of which appear only once. V lost 0 bases to trimming and J lost 2 bases, with 11 bases between them. Germline loops: CDR1 DFQATT, CDR2 SNEGSKA (reference sequence). The CDR3 sequence is 15 residues long. The chain is built from TRBV20-1 and TRBJ2-1, with D tentatively TRBD1 (6 bases). The sequenced sample consisted of PBMCs. This receptor was obtained from a woman aged 18 to 55 in good health. This CDR3 is CSARDPRDTYNEQFF. DNA for the CDR3: TGCAGTGCTAGAGACCCCCGGGACACCTACAATGAGCAGTTCTTC.